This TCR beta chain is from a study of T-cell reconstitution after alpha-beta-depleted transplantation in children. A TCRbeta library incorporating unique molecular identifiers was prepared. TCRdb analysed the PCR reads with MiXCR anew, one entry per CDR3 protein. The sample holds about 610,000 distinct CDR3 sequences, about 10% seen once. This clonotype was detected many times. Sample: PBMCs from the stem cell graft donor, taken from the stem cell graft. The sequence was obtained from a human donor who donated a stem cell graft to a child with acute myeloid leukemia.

The CDR3 loop is CAISEVDYGYTF. DNA of the CDR3: TGTGCCATCAGTGAGGTGGACTATGGCTACACCTTC. V and J are TRBV10-3 and TRBJ1-2; D remains unclear. The germline V gene encodes CDR1 ENHRY and CDR2 SYGVKD. V lost 2 bases to trimming and J lost 3 bases, with 4 bases between them. This CDR3 has 12 residues.